Listed below are T cell receptor beta chains from one sample, sequenced in a study of beta chain features in type 1 diabetes. Data came from immunoSEQ multiplex PCR; TCRdb stores just in-frame clones and leaves some out. The table has about 620,000 clones, around 16% seen once. The material sequenced was naive CD4+ T cells from blood. All receptors derive from a man between 18 and 35 years old in good health. CDR3s include the opening cysteine and the closing phenylalanine or tryptophan. The order of the fields is clone size, J gene, V gene, D gene, CDR3 length, CDR3 protein, CDR3 DNA. The D gene is left open where the match is weak. Expanded clones get a size class; other rows say once, few or many, or leave the size out.

clone_size: few; j_call: TRBJ1-6; v_call: TRBV25-1; d_call: TRBD1; cdr3_length: 18; cdr3_aa: CASSQYRTGSSYNSPLHF; cdr3_nt: TGTGCCAGCAGTCAATACCGGACAGGGAGCTCCTATAATTCACCCCTCCACTTT
clone_size: few; j_call: TRBJ2-5; v_call: TRBV28; d_call: TRBD1; cdr3_length: 15; cdr3_aa: CASSLPQGVGETQYF; cdr3_nt: TGTGCCAGCAGTTTGCCCCAGGGGGTGGGGGAGACCCAGTACTTC
clone_size: few; j_call: TRBJ2-7; v_call: TRBV7-2; d_call: NA; cdr3_length: 15; cdr3_aa: CASSARRGNPNEQYF; cdr3_nt: TGTGCCAGCAGCGCCCGGAGGGGAAACCCGAACGAGCAGTACTTC
clone_size: NA; j_call: TRBJ1-5; v_call: TRBV27; d_call: TRBD1; cdr3_length: 17; cdr3_aa: CASSAKPGQGPGGAQHF; cdr3_nt: TGTGCCAGCAGTGCCAAGCCGGGACAGGGACCCGGTGGGGCCCAGCATTTT
clone_size: few; j_call: TRBJ1-1; v_call: TRBV9; d_call: NA; cdr3_length: 13; cdr3_aa: CASSVSWVSEAFF; cdr3_nt: TGTGCCAGCAGCGTGTCCTGGGTCTCTGAAGCTTTCTTT
clone_size: few; j_call: TRBJ2-3; v_call: TRBV25-1; d_call: TRBD1; cdr3_length: 12; cdr3_aa: CASATGGPTQYF; cdr3_nt: TGTGCCAGCGCAACAGGGGGCCCCACGCAGTATTTT
clone_size: few; j_call: TRBJ2-5; v_call: TRBV13; d_call: TRBD1; cdr3_length: 16; cdr3_aa: CASSFTGTGGVRTQYF; cdr3_nt: TGTGCCAGCAGCTTTACCGGGACAGGCGGCGTCAGGACCCAGTACTTC
clone_size: NA; j_call: TRBJ2-1; v_call: TRBV9; d_call: TRBD2; cdr3_length: 17; cdr3_aa: CASSYGTSGRAYNEQFF; cdr3_nt: TGTGCCAGCAGCTATGGGACTAGCGGGAGGGCCTACAATGAGCAGTTCTTC
clone_size: few; j_call: TRBJ2-3; v_call: TRBV7-2; d_call: NA; cdr3_length: 14; cdr3_aa: CASSHSGSTDTQYF; cdr3_nt: TGTGCCAGCAGCCATAGCGGTAGCACAGATACGCAGTATTTT
clone_size: few; j_call: TRBJ2-4; v_call: TRBV28; d_call: TRBD1; cdr3_length: 14; cdr3_aa: CASTKDRAKNIQYF; cdr3_nt: TGTGCCAGCACCAAGGACAGGGCCAAAAACATTCAGTACTTC
clone_size: NA; j_call: TRBJ1-2; v_call: TRBV5-6; d_call: NA; cdr3_length: 12; cdr3_aa: CASSLVSLGYTF; cdr3_nt: TGTGCCAGCAGCTTGGTCTCCCTCGGCTACACCTTC
clone_size: NA; j_call: TRBJ1-1; v_call: TRBV28; d_call: NA; cdr3_length: 14; cdr3_aa: CASTPFTANTEAFF; cdr3_nt: TGTGCCAGCACCCCGTTCACCGCGAACACTGAAGCTTTCTTT
clone_size: NA; j_call: TRBJ1-4; v_call: TRBV4-2; d_call: NA; cdr3_length: 17; cdr3_aa: CASMAPGQGPKIRKLFF; cdr3_nt: TGTGCCAGCATGGCTCCGGGACAAGGCCCGAAAATTCGAAAACTGTTTTTT
clone_size: NA; j_call: TRBJ2-7; v_call: TRBV18; d_call: NA; cdr3_length: 14; cdr3_aa: CASSPQRGTYEQYF; cdr3_nt: TGTGCCAGCTCACCCCAAAGGGGGACCTACGAGCAGTACTTC
clone_size: few; j_call: TRBJ1-1; v_call: TRBV6-7; d_call: NA; cdr3_length: 13; cdr3_aa: CASSYPEGTEAFF; cdr3_nt: TGTGCCAGCAGTTACCCCGAGGGGACTGAAGCTTTCTTT
clone_size: NA; j_call: TRBJ1-5; v_call: TRBV15; d_call: NA; cdr3_length: 15; cdr3_aa: CATSRDFRGNQPQHF; cdr3_nt: TGTGCCACCAGCAGAGACTTCAGGGGCAATCAGCCCCAGCATTTT
clone_size: NA; j_call: TRBJ2-6; v_call: TRBV16; d_call: NA; cdr3_length: 15; cdr3_aa: CASTQESSGANVLTF; cdr3_nt: TGTGCCAGCACCCAGGAATCCTCTGGGGCCAACGTCCTGACTTTC
clone_size: NA; j_call: TRBJ1-2; v_call: TRBV10-3; d_call: NA; cdr3_length: 14; cdr3_aa: CAISEQAGNYGYTF; cdr3_nt: TGTGCCATCAGTGAGCAGGCCGGGAACTATGGCTACACCTTC
clone_size: NA; j_call: TRBJ1-2; v_call: TRBV28; d_call: NA; cdr3_length: 17; cdr3_aa: CASSFRFGGRANYGYTF; cdr3_nt: TGTGCCAGCAGTTTTCGTTTTGGAGGCAGAGCTAACTATGGCTACACCTTC
clone_size: NA; j_call: TRBJ2-4; v_call: TRBV2; d_call: NA; cdr3_length: 14; cdr3_aa: CASAPRAGKNIQYF; cdr3_nt: TGTGCCAGCGCCCCGAGGGCAGGCAAAAACATTCAGTACTTC
clone_size: NA; j_call: TRBJ2-7; v_call: TRBV28; d_call: NA; cdr3_length: 15; cdr3_aa: CASSLGGSHSYEQYF; cdr3_nt: TGTGCCAGCAGTTTAGGGGGGAGCCACTCCTACGAGCAGTACTTC
clone_size: NA; j_call: TRBJ2-7; v_call: TRBV28; d_call: TRBD1; cdr3_length: 15; cdr3_aa: CASSQPGQGAREQYF; cdr3_nt: TGTGCCAGCAGTCAACCGGGACAGGGGGCGAGGGAGCAGTACTTC
clone_size: NA; j_call: TRBJ1-2; v_call: TRBV6-6; d_call: TRBD1; cdr3_length: 15; cdr3_aa: CASSYLGQGAGGYTF; cdr3_nt: TGTGCCAGCAGTTACTTGGGACAGGGGGCCGGAGGCTACACCTTC
clone_size: NA; j_call: TRBJ1-2; v_call: TRBV4-1; d_call: NA; cdr3_length: 16; cdr3_aa: CASSQDGTSEIYGYTF; cdr3_nt: TGCGCCAGCAGCCAAGATGGGACATCCGAGATCTATGGCTACACCTTC
clone_size: few; j_call: TRBJ2-3; v_call: TRBV18; d_call: TRBD1; cdr3_length: 15; cdr3_aa: CASSPMTGAGDTQYF; cdr3_nt: TGTGCCAGCTCACCAATGACAGGGGCGGGAGATACGCAGTATTTT
clone_size: NA; j_call: TRBJ1-2; v_call: TRBV5-1; d_call: NA; cdr3_length: 13; cdr3_aa: CASSSTVNYGYTF; cdr3_nt: TGCGCCAGCAGCTCGACAGTCAACTATGGCTACACCTTC
clone_size: few; j_call: TRBJ2-6; v_call: TRBV4-3; d_call: TRBD2; cdr3_length: 19; cdr3_aa: CASSQASLAGLSGANVLTF; cdr3_nt: TGCGCCAGCAGCCAAGCCTCCCTAGCGGGTCTCTCTGGGGCCAACGTCCTGACTTTC
clone_size: few; j_call: TRBJ2-7; v_call: TRBV7-2; d_call: TRBD1; cdr3_length: 14; cdr3_aa: CASSPRDSLKEQYF; cdr3_nt: TGTGCCAGCAGCCCCCGGGACAGCCTTAAGGAGCAGTACTTC
clone_size: few; j_call: TRBJ1-4; v_call: TRBV23-1; d_call: NA; cdr3_length: 18; cdr3_aa: CASSQSSTDGPTNEKLFF; cdr3_nt: TGCGCCAGCAGTCAATCTTCGACAGACGGCCCAACTAATGAAAAACTGTTTTTT
clone_size: few; j_call: TRBJ2-6; v_call: TRBV7-6; d_call: TRBD2; cdr3_length: 18; cdr3_aa: CASSDRLAGRSGANVLTF; cdr3_nt: TGTGCCAGCAGCGATCGACTAGCGGGTCGCTCTGGGGCCAACGTCCTGACTTTC
clone_size: NA; j_call: TRBJ1-1; v_call: TRBV9; d_call: TRBD1; cdr3_length: 13; cdr3_aa: CASSAHRGTEAFF; cdr3_nt: TGTGCCAGCAGCGCCCACAGGGGCACTGAAGCTTTCTTT
clone_size: few; j_call: TRBJ1-1; v_call: TRBV7-2; d_call: TRBD1; cdr3_length: 16; cdr3_aa: CASSRDRGLRNTEAFF; cdr3_nt: TGTGCCAGCAGTCGGGACAGGGGGCTGAGGAACACTGAAGCTTTCTTT
clone_size: few; j_call: TRBJ1-1; v_call: TRBV29-1; d_call: NA; cdr3_length: 14; cdr3_aa: CSAMTVNMNTEAFF; cdr3_nt: TGCAGCGCGATGACAGTGAATATGAACACTGAAGCTTTCTTT
clone_size: NA; j_call: TRBJ2-5; v_call: TRBV5-1; d_call: TRBD1; cdr3_length: 14; cdr3_aa: CASSSQGFQETQYF; cdr3_nt: TGCGCCAGCAGCTCACAGGGGTTCCAAGAGACCCAGTACTTC
clone_size: few; j_call: TRBJ2-3; v_call: TRBV27; d_call: NA; cdr3_length: 11; cdr3_aa: CASTFGYTQYF; cdr3_nt: TGTGCCAGCACCTTCGGGTATACGCAGTATTTT
clone_size: NA; j_call: TRBJ2-2; v_call: TRBV4-3; d_call: NA; cdr3_length: 16; cdr3_aa: CASSHRQGGFSGELFF; cdr3_nt: TGCGCCAGCAGCCACCGACAGGGAGGATTCAGCGGGGAGCTGTTTTTT
clone_size: NA; j_call: TRBJ2-5; v_call: TRBV28; d_call: TRBD1; cdr3_length: 15; cdr3_aa: CASSSPGQGEETQYF; cdr3_nt: TGTGCCAGCAGTTCCCCGGGACAGGGGGAAGAGACCCAGTACTTC
clone_size: few; j_call: TRBJ2-7; v_call: TRBV2; d_call: NA; cdr3_length: 11; cdr3_aa: CASGIEGVRYF; cdr3_nt: TGTGCCAGCGGGATAGAGGGGGTTCGGTACTTC
clone_size: NA; j_call: TRBJ1-5; v_call: TRBV6-4; d_call: NA; cdr3_length: 13; cdr3_aa: CASSPQVNQPQHF; cdr3_nt: TGTGCCAGCAGTCCCCAGGTCAATCAGCCCCAGCATTTT
clone_size: few; j_call: TRBJ1-1; v_call: TRBV29-1; d_call: NA; cdr3_length: 14; cdr3_aa: CSVEDSGLGTEAFF; cdr3_nt: TGCAGCGTTGAAGATTCCGGACTGGGGACTGAAGCTTTCTTT
clone_size: few; j_call: TRBJ1-2; v_call: TRBV29-1; d_call: TRBD1; cdr3_length: 17; cdr3_aa: CSVDLPGQGQNHYGYTF; cdr3_nt: TGCAGCGTTGACTTGCCGGGACAGGGCCAAAATCACTATGGCTACACCTTC
clone_size: few; j_call: TRBJ2-7; v_call: TRBV7-9; d_call: NA; cdr3_length: 14; cdr3_aa: CASSFTGNSYEQYF; cdr3_nt: TGTGCCAGCAGCTTTACAGGGAACTCCTACGAGCAGTACTTC
clone_size: NA; j_call: TRBJ1-4; v_call: TRBV30; d_call: NA; cdr3_length: 18; cdr3_aa: CAWSVGPARTATNEKLFF; cdr3_nt: TGTGCCTGGAGTGTAGGTCCAGCTAGGACTGCAACTAATGAAAAACTGTTTTTT
clone_size: NA; j_call: TRBJ1-2; v_call: TRBV9; d_call: NA; cdr3_length: 14; cdr3_aa: CASSAYSKTNGYTF; cdr3_nt: TGTGCCAGCAGCGCATATAGTAAGACAAATGGCTACACCTTC
clone_size: few; j_call: TRBJ1-2; v_call: TRBV10-3; d_call: NA; cdr3_length: 13; cdr3_aa: CATLLGQNYGYTF; cdr3_nt: TGTGCCACCCTACTCGGACAGAACTATGGCTACACCTTC
clone_size: NA; j_call: TRBJ1-4; v_call: TRBV7-4; d_call: NA; cdr3_length: 15; cdr3_aa: CASSPAGTAHEKLFF; cdr3_nt: TGTGCCAGCAGCCCAGCCGGGACGGCCCATGAAAAACTGTTTTTT
clone_size: few; j_call: TRBJ2-1; v_call: TRBV10-3; d_call: TRBD2; cdr3_length: 14; cdr3_aa: CAISPGLADNEQFF; cdr3_nt: TGTGCCATCAGTCCGGGACTAGCGGACAATGAGCAGTTCTTC
clone_size: few; j_call: TRBJ1-1; v_call: TRBV7-9; d_call: NA; cdr3_length: 16; cdr3_aa: CASSLVGRARDTEAFF; cdr3_nt: TGTGCCAGCAGCTTAGTCGGCAGGGCGAGGGACACTGAAGCTTTCTTT
clone_size: NA; j_call: TRBJ2-5; v_call: TRBV14; d_call: NA; cdr3_length: 13; cdr3_aa: CASSRGLQETQYF; cdr3_nt: TGTGCCAGCAGCCGCGGACTCCAAGAGACCCAGTACTTC
clone_size: NA; j_call: TRBJ1-2; v_call: TRBV28; d_call: NA; cdr3_length: 15; cdr3_aa: CASSFWRGQEYGYTF; cdr3_nt: NA
clone_size: NA; j_call: TRBJ2-1; v_call: TRBV30; d_call: NA; cdr3_length: 14; cdr3_aa: CAWSVIRIQYEQFF; cdr3_nt: TGTGCCTGGAGTGTAATACGGATACAATATGAGCAGTTCTTC
clone_size: NA; j_call: TRBJ1-2; v_call: TRBV4-2; d_call: TRBD1; cdr3_length: 15; cdr3_aa: CASSQGDRPLYGYTF; cdr3_nt: TGTGCCAGCAGCCAAGGGGACAGGCCCCTCTATGGCTACACCTTC
clone_size: few; j_call: TRBJ2-3; v_call: TRBV5-4; d_call: NA; cdr3_length: 16; cdr3_aa: CASSLVWGRMTDTQYF; cdr3_nt: TGTGCCAGCAGCTTGGTGTGGGGCCGAATGACAGATACGCAGTATTTT
clone_size: few; j_call: TRBJ2-5; v_call: TRBV10-3; d_call: TRBD2; cdr3_length: 17; cdr3_aa: CAITSGLAGMSKFTQYF; cdr3_nt: TGTGCCATCACCAGCGGGCTAGCGGGAATGTCAAAGTTTACCCAGTACTTC